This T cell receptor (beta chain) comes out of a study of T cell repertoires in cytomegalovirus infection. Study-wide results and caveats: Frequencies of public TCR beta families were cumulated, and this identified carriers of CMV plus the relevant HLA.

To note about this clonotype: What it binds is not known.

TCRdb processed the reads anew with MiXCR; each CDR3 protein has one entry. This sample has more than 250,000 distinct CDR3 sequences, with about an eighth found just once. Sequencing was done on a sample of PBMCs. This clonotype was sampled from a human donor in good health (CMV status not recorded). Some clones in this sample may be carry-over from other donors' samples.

The CDR3 loop reads CSVVPGGLNTEAFF. The CDR3, as DNA: TGCAGCGTTGTTCCAGGGGGCTTGAACACTGAAGCTTTCTTT. The chain recombines TRBV29-1 with TRBJ1-1; 8 bases agree with TRBD1. After removal of 4 bases from V and 0 bases from J, the junction contained 4 bases not matched to a gene. There are 14 residues in the CDR3. Germline CDR1 is SQVTM and CDR2 is ANQGSEA.